This is a list of T cell receptor beta chains from one sample in a study of shared clonotypes between healthy human individuals. The method was immunoSEQ multiplex PCR; TCRdb's version includes in-frame clones alone and lacks a portion of them. The sample shows a few hundred thousand clones, 70% to 80% of them seen only once. The sample taken for sequencing was PBMCs. Every receptor here comes from a woman aged 40-49 years in good health. Some clones in this sample may be carry-over from other donors' samples. The CDR3 runs from the conserved cysteine through the conserved F or W. A D gene is named only where the DNA matches it firmly. Some rows mark clone size as missing; the rest say once, few, many or name a class of expanded clone.

J gene: TRBJ2-7
clone size: .
V gene: TRBV28
CDR3 length: 14
D gene: .
CDR3 protein: CASSPVAPAYEQYF
CDR3 DNA: TGTGCCAGCAGTCCCGTGGCGCCCGCCTACGAGCAGTACTTC

J gene: TRBJ2-1
clone size: .
V gene: TRBV18
CDR3 length: 15
D gene: TRBD1
CDR3 protein: CASFNQGAVNNEQFF
CDR3 DNA: TGTGCCAGCTTTAATCAGGGGGCGGTGAACAATGAGCAGTTCTTC

J gene: TRBJ2-6
clone size: .
V gene: TRBV5-1
CDR3 length: 15
D gene: .
CDR3 protein: CASSTQTSGANVLTF
CDR3 DNA: TGCGCCAGCAGCACGCAGACCTCTGGGGCCAACGTCCTGACTTTC

J gene: TRBJ1-5
clone size: .
V gene: TRBV2
CDR3 length: 14
D gene: TRBD1
CDR3 protein: CASSGDRAHQPQHF
CDR3 DNA: TGTGCCAGCAGTGGGGACAGGGCCCATCAGCCCCAGCATTTT

J gene: TRBJ2-1
clone size: .
V gene: TRBV27
CDR3 length: 14
D gene: TRBD1
CDR3 protein: CASSLLTGGVEQFF
CDR3 DNA: TGTGCCAGCAGTTTGTTGACAGGGGGCGTTGAGCAGTTCTTC

J gene: TRBJ2-3
clone size: .
V gene: TRBV7-2
CDR3 length: 15
D gene: .
CDR3 protein: CASSSSRRSTDTQYF
CDR3 DNA: TGTGCCAGCAGCTCTAGTAGGCGAAGCACAGATACGCAGTATTTT

J gene: TRBJ2-5
clone size: many
V gene: TRBV2
CDR3 length: 13
D gene: TRBD2
CDR3 protein: CASSVWEGETQYF
CDR3 DNA: TGTGCCAGCAGTGTTTGGGAGGGGGAGACCCAGTACTTC

J gene: TRBJ1-5
clone size: .
V gene: TRBV2
CDR3 length: 18
D gene: TRBD1
CDR3 protein: CASNPGQGYPSSNQPQHF
CDR3 DNA: TGTGCCAGCAATCCGGGACAGGGGTACCCTTCCAGCAATCAGCCCCAGCATTTT

J gene: TRBJ2-5
clone size: .
V gene: TRBV19
CDR3 length: 15
D gene: .
CDR3 protein: CASTRGRGPQETQYF
CDR3 DNA: TGTGCCAGTACAAGAGGGCGGGGACCTCAAGAGACCCAGTACTTC

J gene: TRBJ2-7
clone size: .
V gene: TRBV14
CDR3 length: 15
D gene: .
CDR3 protein: CASSPQGRGSYEQYF
CDR3 DNA: TGTGCCAGCAGCCCACAGGGTAGAGGCTCCTACGAGCAGTACTTC

J gene: TRBJ2-1
clone size: .
V gene: TRBV7-2
CDR3 length: 14
D gene: TRBD2
CDR3 protein: CASSSIAGGMEQFF
CDR3 DNA: TGTGCCAGCAGCTCTATAGCGGGGGGGATGGAGCAGTTCTTC

J gene: TRBJ2-7
clone size: once
V gene: TRBV11-2
CDR3 length: 16
D gene: TRBD2
CDR3 protein: CASSLGGAGGEYEQYF
CDR3 DNA: TGTGCCAGCAGCTTAGGAGGAGCGGGGGGGGAGTACGAGCAGTACTTC

J gene: TRBJ2-7
clone size: .
V gene: TRBV30
CDR3 length: 12
D gene: .
CDR3 protein: CAWRDYQYEQYF
CDR3 DNA: TGTGCCTGGAGGGACTATCAATACGAGCAGTACTTC

J gene: TRBJ2-7
clone size: .
V gene: TRBV19
CDR3 length: 13
D gene: .
CDR3 protein: CASSMDFSYEQYF
CDR3 DNA: TGTGCCAGTAGTATGGACTTCTCATACGAGCAGTACTTC

J gene: TRBJ2-4
clone size: .
V gene: TRBV19
CDR3 length: 10
D gene: .
CDR3 protein: CASKLDIQYF
CDR3 DNA: TGTGCCAGTAAATTGGACATTCAGTACTTC

J gene: TRBJ2-7
clone size: .
V gene: TRBV10-2
CDR3 length: 14
D gene: TRBD2
CDR3 protein: CASRLAGGVVEQYF
CDR3 DNA: TGCGCCAGCAGATTAGCGGGAGGGGTAGTTGAGCAGTACTTC

J gene: TRBJ2-5
clone size: .
V gene: TRBV9
CDR3 length: 15
D gene: TRBD1
CDR3 protein: CASSASPTGEETQYF
CDR3 DNA: TGTGCCAGCAGCGCTAGCCCAACAGGGGAAGAGACCCAGTACTTC

J gene: TRBJ2-7
clone size: few
V gene: TRBV23-1
CDR3 length: 16
D gene: TRBD2
CDR3 protein: CASSQWTSGSSYEQYF
CDR3 DNA: TGCGCCAGCAGTCAATGGACTAGCGGGAGCTCCTACGAGCAGTACTTC

J gene: TRBJ2-3
clone size: .
V gene: TRBV5-6
CDR3 length: 13
D gene: .
CDR3 protein: CASSLEATDTQYF
CDR3 DNA: TGTGCCAGCAGCTTGGAGGCAACAGATACGCAGTATTTT

J gene: TRBJ2-3
clone size: .
V gene: TRBV7-2
CDR3 length: 15
D gene: .
CDR3 protein: CASSLLGHPTDTQYF
CDR3 DNA: TGTGCCAGCAGCTTACTAGGCCACCCCACAGATACGCAGTATTTT

J gene: TRBJ2-7
clone size: .
V gene: TRBV7-2
CDR3 length: 13
D gene: .
CDR3 protein: CASSPRAGYEQYF
CDR3 DNA: TGTGCCAGCAGCCCTAGAGCAGGCTACGAGCAGTACTTC

J gene: TRBJ2-1
clone size: .
V gene: TRBV7-2
CDR3 length: 15
D gene: TRBD2
CDR3 protein: CASSFREGRENEQFF
CDR3 DNA: TGTGCCAGCAGCTTCCGGGAGGGCCGCGAGAATGAGCAGTTCTTC

J gene: TRBJ2-7
clone size: .
V gene: TRBV5-6
CDR3 length: 13
D gene: .
CDR3 protein: CASSQTLGYEQYF
CDR3 DNA: TGTGCCAGCAGTCAGACGTTGGGGTACGAGCAGTACTTC

J gene: TRBJ1-5
clone size: .
V gene: TRBV19
CDR3 length: 14
D gene: TRBD1
CDR3 protein: CASTGQGSNQPQHF
CDR3 DNA: TGTGCCAGTACCGGACAGGGAAGCAATCAGCCCCAGCATTTT

J gene: TRBJ1-1
clone size: .
V gene: TRBV18
CDR3 length: 17
D gene: TRBD1
CDR3 protein: CASSPLDRISMNTEAFF
CDR3 DNA: TGTGCCAGCTCACCCCTGGACAGGATTTCAATGAACACTGAAGCTTTCTTT

J gene: TRBJ1-1
clone size: .
V gene: TRBV29-1
CDR3 length: 15
D gene: TRBD1
CDR3 protein: CSVEVRGLKRTEAFF
CDR3 DNA: TGCAGCGTTGAAGTCAGGGGGCTAAAGCGCACTGAAGCTTTCTTT